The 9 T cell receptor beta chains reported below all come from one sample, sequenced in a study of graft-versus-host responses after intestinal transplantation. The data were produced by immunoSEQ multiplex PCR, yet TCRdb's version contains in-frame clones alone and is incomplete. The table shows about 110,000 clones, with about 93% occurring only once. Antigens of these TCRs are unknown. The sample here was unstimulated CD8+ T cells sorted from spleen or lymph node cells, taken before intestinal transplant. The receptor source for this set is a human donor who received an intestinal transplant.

CDR3 sequence reads: CASSSQGRTEAFF. Here the CDR3 DNA reads TGTGCCAGCAGCTCACAGGGGCGAACTGAAGCTTTCTTT. The chain has TRBV13 and TRBJ1-1; 7 nucleotides agree with TRBD1. Germline V CDR1 and CDR2: PRHDT, FYEKMQ (reference sequence). This CDR3 has 13 residues. Trimming at V came to 4 bases and at J to 5 bases, leaving 4 bases not matched to a gene. Full variable domain (outside the CDR3, taken from reference TRBV13 and TRBJ1-1): AAGVIQSPRHLIKEKRETATLKCYPIPRHDTVYWYQQGPGQDPQFLISFYEKMQSDKGSIPDRFSAQQFSDYHSELNMSSLELGDSALYFCASSSQGRTEAFFGQGTRLTVV.

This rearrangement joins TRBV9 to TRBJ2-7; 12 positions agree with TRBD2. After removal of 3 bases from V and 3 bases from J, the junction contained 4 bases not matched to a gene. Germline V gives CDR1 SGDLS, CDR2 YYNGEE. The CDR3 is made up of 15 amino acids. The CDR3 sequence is CASSDPTSGSYEQYF. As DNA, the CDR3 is TGTGCCAGCAGCGATCCGACTAGCGGGAGCTACGAGCAGTACTTC.

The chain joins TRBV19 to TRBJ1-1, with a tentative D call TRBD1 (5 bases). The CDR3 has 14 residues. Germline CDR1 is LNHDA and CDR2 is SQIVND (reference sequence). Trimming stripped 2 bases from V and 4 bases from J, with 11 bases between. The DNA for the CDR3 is TGTGCCAGTAGTATAATGACGGGGCCCACTGAAGCTTTCTTT. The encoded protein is CASSIMTGPTEAFF.

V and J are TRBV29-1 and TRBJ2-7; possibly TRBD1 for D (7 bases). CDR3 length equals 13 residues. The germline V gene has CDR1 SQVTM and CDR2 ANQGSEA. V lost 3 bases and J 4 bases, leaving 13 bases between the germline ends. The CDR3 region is CSVDWSGGYEQYF. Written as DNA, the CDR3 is TGCAGCGTTGACTGGTCAGGGGGGTACGAGCAGTACTTC.

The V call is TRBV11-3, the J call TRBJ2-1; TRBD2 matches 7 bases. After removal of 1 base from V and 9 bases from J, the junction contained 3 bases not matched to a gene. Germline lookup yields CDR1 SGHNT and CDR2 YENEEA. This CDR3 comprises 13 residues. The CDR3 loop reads CASSLAGGVEQFF. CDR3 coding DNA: TGTGCCAGCAGCTTAGCGGGAGGCGTTGAGCAGTTCTTC.

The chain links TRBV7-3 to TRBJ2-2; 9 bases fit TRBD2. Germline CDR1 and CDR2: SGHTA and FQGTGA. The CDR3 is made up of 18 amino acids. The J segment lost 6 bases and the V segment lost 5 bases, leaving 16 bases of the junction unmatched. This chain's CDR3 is CASSPPVRLAGIAGELFF. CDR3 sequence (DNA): TGTGCCAGCAGCCCCCCCGTTCGTCTAGCGGGAATCGCCGGGGAGCTGTTTTTT.

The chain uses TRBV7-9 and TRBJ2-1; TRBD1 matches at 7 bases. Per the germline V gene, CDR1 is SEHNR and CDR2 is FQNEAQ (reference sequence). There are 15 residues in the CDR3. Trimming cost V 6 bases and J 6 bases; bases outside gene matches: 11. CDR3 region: CASRLSDRLSNEQFF. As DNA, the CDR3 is TGTGCCAGCAGACTGTCGGACAGGCTATCCAATGAGCAGTTCTTC.

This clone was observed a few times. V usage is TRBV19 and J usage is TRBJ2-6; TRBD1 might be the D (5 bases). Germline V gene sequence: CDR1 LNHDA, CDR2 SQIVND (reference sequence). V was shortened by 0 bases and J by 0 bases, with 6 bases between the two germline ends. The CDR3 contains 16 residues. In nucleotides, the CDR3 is TGTGCCAGTAGTATAGATCAGGGCTCTGGGGCCAACGTCCTGACTTTC. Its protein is CASSIDQGSGANVLTF.

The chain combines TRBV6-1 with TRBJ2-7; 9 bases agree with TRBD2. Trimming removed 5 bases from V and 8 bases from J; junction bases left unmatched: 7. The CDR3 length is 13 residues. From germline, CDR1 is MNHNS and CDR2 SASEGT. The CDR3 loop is CASSIAGASQQYF. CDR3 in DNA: TGTGCCAGCAGTATAGCGGGAGCATCGCAGCAGTACTTC.